Each of the 23 T cell receptor beta chains below was sequenced from the same sample in a study of blood T cell repertoires in COVID-19. The data were produced by immunoSEQ multiplex PCR, yet TCRdb's version contains in-frame clones alone and is incomplete. The repertoire holds over 200,000 clones, with just over 85% as singletons. Specimen: PBMCs or T cells enriched from blood (not recorded which). These receptors came from a man younger than 35 who had recovered from COVID-19.

The V gene is TRBV7-9, the J gene TRBJ1-2; maybe TRBD1 (6 bases). Germline-derived CDR1 and CDR2 are SEHNR and FQNEAQ (reference sequence). The CDR3 is made up of 12 amino acids. Trimming stripped 5 bases from V and 7 bases from J, with 11 bases between. The CDR3 here is CASSQTGTGYTF. The CDR3 nucleotides are TGTGCCAGCAGCCAAACAGGGACTGGCTACACCTTC.

This chain joins TRBV6-1 and TRBJ2-5; D gene ambiguous. The CDR3 extends over 14 amino acids. V was trimmed by 2 bases and J by 4 bases, leaving 11 bases between them. Looked up from germline, CDR1 is MNHNS and CDR2 is SASEGT. The CDR3 nucleotides read TGTGCCAGCAGTGAACGTCCGGGTCCAGAGACCCAGTACTTC. It translates to CASSERPGPETQYF.

This clone was counted only a few times. The CDR3 protein is CASSPQGQGIFGGYTF. The CDR3 DNA reads TGTGCCAGCAGCCCCCAGGGACAGGGGATCTTCGGAGGCTACACCTTC. The chain employs TRBV7-9 and TRBJ1-2; TRBD1 agrees at 10 bases. Germline CDR1 SEHNR, CDR2 FQNEAQ (reference sequence). J lost 8 bases, V lost 5 bases, and 14 bases had no gene match. The CDR3 is 16 amino acids.

The J gene is TRBJ2-3, the V gene TRBV5-4; possible D gene TRBD2, 6 bases. The CDR3 has 16 residues. Germline V gene lookup returns CDR1 SGHNT and CDR2 YYREEE (reference sequence). V was cut by 4 bases and J by 0 bases, with 15 bases left in between. CDR3 nucleotides: TGTGCCAGCAGCCTCCGACTAGTCATGAGCACAGATACGCAGTATTTT. Translation: CASSLRLVMSTDTQYF. The variable domain in full, with the rest retrieved from reference TRBV5-4 and TRBJ2-3, is ETGVTQSPTHLIKTRGQQVTLRCSSQSGHNTVSWYQQALGQGPQFIFQYYREEENGRGNFPPRFSGLQFPNYSSELNVNALELDDSALYLCASSLRLVMSTDTQYFGPGTRLTVL.

This clone was observed a few times. The rearrangement joins TRBV7-9 to TRBJ2-5; D is uncertain. CDR3 length equals 14 residues. V was trimmed by 4 bases and J by 3 bases, leaving 12 bases between them. Germline CDR1 and CDR2: SEHNR and FQNEAQ (reference sequence). CDR3 protein: CASSSWREEETQYF. DNA of the CDR3: TGTGCCAGCAGCTCTTGGCGCGAGGAAGAGACCCAGTACTTC. The full variable domain, its missing parts supplied by reference TRBV7-9 and TRBJ2-5, is DTGVSQNPRHKITKRGQNVTFRCDPISEHNRLYWYRQTLGQGPEFLTYFQNEAQLEKSRLLSDRFSAERPKGSFSTLEIQRTEQGDSAMYLCASSSWREEETQYFGPGTRLLVL.

CDR3 loop: CASSLSTGTSGNEQFF. The DNA for the CDR3 is TGTGCCAGCAGCTTATCCACCGGGACTAGCGGCAATGAGCAGTTCTTC. This rearrangement joins TRBV7-6 to TRBJ2-1, with TRBD2 identical over 11 bases. This CDR3 region has 16 residues. Unmatched junction bases numbered 6, after V lost 2 bases and J lost 6 bases. CDR1 and CDR2 from the germline V gene are SGHVS and FNYEAQ.

This chain connects TRBV18 to TRBJ2-7; D is possibly TRBD2 (5 bases). Per the germline V gene, CDR1 is KGHSH and CDR2 is LQKENI. V was clipped by 3 bases and J by 4 bases, with 10 bases between them. This CDR3 is built from 13 residues. The chain's CDR3 is CASSPNGRYEQYF. DNA of the CDR3: TGTGCCAGCTCACCCAATGGGAGATACGAGCAGTACTTC.

The CDR3 coding sequence is TGTGCCAGCAGTCCTGGACAGGGTTGGGAGACCCAGTACTTC. Residues: CASSPGQGWETQYF. The chain employs TRBV27 and TRBJ2-5; 8 bases are a match to TRBD1. This CDR3 has 14 residues. V shed 5 bases, J shed 5 bases, and the junction held 7 bases outside the gene matches. Per germline, CDR1 MNHEY and CDR2 SMNVEV (reference sequence).

This clone was seen a single time. The chain recombines TRBV24-1 with TRBJ2-3, with 7 nucleotides matching TRBD1. J lost 2 bases, V lost 4 bases, and 8 bases had no gene match. This CDR3 region has 16 residues. Germline V gene lookup returns CDR1 KGHDR and CDR2 SFDVKD. The CDR3, as DNA: TGTGCCACCAGTGACCAACAGGGGACGTCCACAGATACGCAGTATTTT. It specifies CATSDQQGTSTDTQYF.

The chain carries TRBV5-1 and TRBJ2-6; no clear D gene. The CDR3 totals 17 residues. Trimming removed 0 bases at V and 1 base at J, with 11 bases between. CDR1 is SGHRS and CDR2 is YFSETQ in the germline V gene. The CDR3: CASSLDSLWSGANVLTF. The CDR3, as DNA: TGCGCCAGCAGCTTGGACAGTCTTTGGTCTGGGGCCAACGTCCTGACTTTC.

The gene calls are TRBV5-5 and TRBJ2-7, with D maybe TRBD1 (6 bases). The CDR3 has 14 amino acids. V lost 0 bases and J lost 4, with 11 bases in between. Per the germline V gene, CDR1 is SGHKS and CDR2 is YYEKEE (reference sequence). CDR3: CASSLAGTGYEQYF. DNA for the CDR3: TGTGCCAGCAGCTTGGCCGGAACAGGGTACGAGCAGTACTTC. The full variable domain, rest sourced from reference TRBV5-5 and TRBJ2-7, is DAGVTQSPTHLIKTRGQQVTLRCSPISGHKSVSWYQQVLGQGPQFIFQYYEKEERGRGNFPDRFSARQFPNYSSELNVNALLLGDSALYLCASSLAGTGYEQYFGPGTRLTVT.

This chain's CDR3 is CASSPRQGADTEAFF. In nucleotides, the CDR3 is TGTGCCAGCAGCCCCCGACAGGGGGCAGACACTGAAGCTTTCTTT. The chain carries TRBV7-9 and TRBJ1-1, with TRBD1 matching 10 bases. The germline V gene encodes CDR1 SEHNR and CDR2 FQNEAQ (reference sequence). CDR3 size: 15 residues. V gave up 5 bases and J gave up 3 bases; unmatched junction bases: 6.

V usage is TRBV7-9 and J usage is TRBJ2-1, with TRBD1 matching over 9 bases. Trimming at V came to 5 bases and at J to 4 bases, leaving 6 bases not matched to a gene. Germline V gene data show CDR1 as SEHNR and CDR2 as FQNEAQ (reference sequence). CDR3 length: 15 residues. The CDR3 DNA sequence: TGTGCCAGCAGCCGGGACAGGGAGACATACAATGAGCAGTTCTTC. Residues: CASSRDRETYNEQFF.

The rearrangement joins TRBV28 to TRBJ1-2; 9 bases line up with TRBD1. CDR1 MDHEN and CDR2 SYDVKM come from the germline V gene. The CDR3 runs to 16 residues. Trimming removed 6 bases from V and 8 bases from J; junction bases left unmatched: 16. The CDR3 region is CASRRPGGDRVYGYTF. The CDR3, as DNA: TGTGCCAGCAGGCGCCCCGGGGGGGACAGGGTATACGGCTACACCTTC.

This clone was seen more than once but under ten times. The chain combines TRBV11-2 with TRBJ1-5; 10 bases are shared with TRBD1. CDR1 is SGHAT and CDR2 is FQNNGV in the germline V gene. Trimming cost V 3 bases and J 6 bases; bases outside gene matches: 5. The CDR3 has 15 amino acids. Here the CDR3 DNA reads TGTGCCAGCAGCTTGACAGGGGGCTTCGGTCAGCCCCAGCATTTT. This translates into CASSLTGGFGQPQHF.

The V call is TRBV7-2, the J call TRBJ2-6; 8 bases map to TRBD1. CDR3 length: 16 amino acids. V was pared by 0 bases and J by 2 bases, with 0 bases of the junction left unmatched. Per the germline V gene, CDR1 is SGHTA and CDR2 is FQGNSA. The CDR3 loop is CASSLATGAGANVLTF. The CDR3 DNA reads TGTGCCAGCAGCTTAGCGACAGGGGCTGGGGCCAACGTCCTGACTTTC.

There are a few counts of this clone. V gene TRBV6-5 combines with J gene TRBJ2-2, with TRBD2 matching over 7 bases. This CDR3 contains 14 residues. With 7 bases clipped from V and 3 bases from J, the junction kept 5 bases outside the gene matches. In germline, CDR1 is MNHEY, CDR2 SVGAGI. CDR3 region: CASTRDYHTGELFF. CDR3 bases: TGTGCCAGCACCAGGGACTACCACACCGGGGAGCTGTTTTTT.

The chain combines TRBV4-1 with TRBJ1-6; D uncertain. The V gene lost 3 bases and the J gene lost 8 bases, with 8 bases spanning the gap. Per germline, CDR1 MGHRA and CDR2 YSYEKL. This CDR3 spans 13 amino acids. The CDR3 nucleotides are TGCGCCAGCAGCCAGGGCTTTGATTCACCCCTCCACTTT. It specifies CASSQGFDSPLHF.

The chain is built from TRBV28 and TRBJ1-1; D uncertain. The CDR3 covers 13 residues. The ends were cut back, 6 bases at V and 3 bases at J, with 11 bases in the middle. Looked up from germline, CDR1 is MDHEN and CDR2 is SYDVKM. In DNA, the CDR3 is TGTGCCAGCAGCTCTCCTCCGTACACTGAAGCTTTCTTT. This encodes CASSSPPYTEAFF.

This clone was seen only once. This chain uses TRBV28 with TRBJ1-4; 7 bases line up with TRBD1. CDR3 size: 15 residues. CDR1 MDHEN and CDR2 SYDVKM come from the germline V gene. With 6 bases clipped from V and 8 bases from J, the junction kept 12 bases outside the gene matches. DNA for the CDR3: TGTGCCAGCAGCTCAAAAGGGGGCTTCCGGGAAAAACTGTTTTTT. Residues: CASSSKGGFREKLFF.

The gene calls are TRBV3-1 (or the pseudogene TRBV3-2) and TRBJ2-3, with 7 bases identical to TRBD1. The CDR3 runs 14 residues. CDR1 is LGHDT and CDR2 is YNNKEL in the germline V gene (reference sequence). Unmatched junction bases numbered 6, after V lost 5 bases and J lost 4 bases. The CDR3 sequence: CASSFRQGADTQYF. CDR3 coding DNA: TGTGCCAGCAGCTTCCGGCAGGGGGCAGATACGCAGTATTTT.

This clone was seen once. The rearrangement uses TRBV9 and TRBJ1-6; D is unresolved. V lost 4 bases and J 8 bases, leaving 16 bases between the germline ends. The CDR3 has 15 residues. Germline assignment: CDR1 SGDLS and CDR2 YYNGEE. The CDR3 nucleotides are TGTGCCAGCAGCCACGGTGGAGGGTTGGATTCACCCCTCCACTTT. Translating it yields CASSHGGGLDSPLHF.

The gene calls are TRBV25-1 and TRBJ1-1; no firm D call. CDR3 length: 13 amino acids. V shed 3 bases and J shed 3 bases, with 8 bases lying between them. Germline assignment: CDR1 MGHDK and CDR2 SYGVNS. Here the CDR3 DNA reads TGTGCCAGCAGTGACAGGCTTGACACTGAAGCTTTCTTT. The encoded protein is CASSDRLDTEAFF.